This T cell receptor beta chain is from a study of neurological immune-mediated disorders. Study conclusions and caveats: Private repertoires in all groups were suggested, as expanded clones shared no CDR3 amino acid sequences across subjects.

This clonotype was detected ten times or more. Its antigen is not identified. Time point described: longitudinal time-point 1 (baseline). Per the germline V gene, CDR1 is SQVTM and CDR2 is ANQGSEA. V gave up 0 bases and J gave up 4 bases; unmatched junction bases: 11. This CDR3 region has 16 residues. With 10-nucleotide random UMIs included, cDNA was synthesized by 5'RACE. TCRdb recomputed calls from the 5' RACE reads with MiXCR, one row per CDR3 protein. The table records about 57,000 distinct CDR3 sequences, around a tenth of them present only once. This TCR came from a male donor with HTLV-1-associated myelopathy (HAM/TSP). The material sequenced was PBMCs. J is TRBJ2-7 and V is TRBV29-1, with 8 nucleotides matching TRBD1. CDR3 in amino acids: CSVEEGPRTGLYEQYF. CDR3 coding DNA: TGCAGCGTTGAAGAGGGTCCCCGGACAGGGTTGTACGAGCAGTACTTC.